This T cell receptor (beta chain) emerged from a study of siplizumab effects on memory and regulatory T cells. Study results and caveats: Naive T cell populations appeared to exhibit greater diversity than memory cells and appeared to be major alloresponse contributors. Controls had around 28% Treg-derived mappable alloreactive CD4+ clones on average, versus around 71% with siplizumab.

The germline V gene has CDR1 SEHNR and CDR2 FQNEAQ (reference sequence). This CDR3 comprises 15 residues. Trimming pared 0 bases from V and 2 bases from J, leaving 11 bases between. Concerning this clone: No antigen is known for it.

TCR templates numbering some 10^5 were assayed per sample. TCRdb's table, derived via immunoSEQ multiplex PCR, lists solely in-frame clones and lacks some. The sample includes 110,000 or so clones, roughly nine tenths of them seen just once. This sequence joins TRBV7-9 and TRBJ2-7; no firm D call. Material for sequencing was Tregs sorted from blood. This sequence was found in a human donor in good health. CDR3 residues: CASSLALEYTYEQYF. DNA of the CDR3: TGTGCCAGCAGCTTAGCCCTAGAATATACCTACGAGCAGTACTTC.